Sample share makes the clone carrying this T cell receptor beta chain medium-sized. The antigen is undetermined. This sample is drawn from a study of CD8 T cells in ankylosing spondylitis. Study-level points and caveats: In ankylosing spondylitis patients, matched synovial fluid reportedly showed significant enrichment of disease-linked clones. Disease-associated clones were CD8+ and fairly uncommon in peripheral blood.

Using quantitative 5'-RACE with molecular barcodes, the authors made TCR beta libraries. Using its own MiXCR run on the 5' RACE reads, TCRdb lists one record per CDR3 protein. This table holds about 24,000 distinct CDR3 sequences, 10% to 15% found once. The CDR3 covers 13 residues. Trimming took 4 bases from V and 6 from J, leaving 10 bases between them. Germline CDR1 is LGHNA and CDR2 is YSLEER. Material for sequencing was blood. This clonotype originated in a male donor with ankylosing spondylitis or in good health (not recorded which). This chain links TRBV4-3 with TRBJ2-1; D remains unclear. For the CDR3, the DNA is TGCGCCAGCAGCCTCAGCTTCCTCAATGAGCAGTTCTTC. It codes for CASSLSFLNEQFF.